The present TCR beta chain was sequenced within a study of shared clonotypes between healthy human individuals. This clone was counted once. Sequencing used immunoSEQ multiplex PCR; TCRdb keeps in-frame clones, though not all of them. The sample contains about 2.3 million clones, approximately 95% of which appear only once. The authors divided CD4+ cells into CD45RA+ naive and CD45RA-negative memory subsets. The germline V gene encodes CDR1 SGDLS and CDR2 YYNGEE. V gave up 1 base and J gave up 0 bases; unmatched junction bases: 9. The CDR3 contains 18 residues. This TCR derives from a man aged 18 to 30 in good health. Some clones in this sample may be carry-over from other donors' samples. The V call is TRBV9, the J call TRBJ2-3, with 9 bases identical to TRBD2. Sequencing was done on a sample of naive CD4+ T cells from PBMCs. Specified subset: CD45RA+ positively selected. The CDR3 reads CASSVTGVAGGSTDTQYF. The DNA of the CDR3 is TGTGCCAGCAGCGTAACGGGTGTGGCGGGAGGGAGCACAGATACGCAGTATTTT.